This T cell receptor (beta chain) was captured by sequencing in a study of cytomegalovirus exposure and HLA in healthy donors. As for the study in general: Among a few hundred genotyped donors, approximately 80% fell in the Caucasian-associated ancestry cluster.

V was clipped by 0 bases and J by 5 bases, with 18 bases between them. Germline loops: CDR1 SGHTS, CDR2 YDEGEE. The CDR3 runs to 17 residues. 13 Jbeta primers and 60 Vbeta primers were used for the PCR. Assay used: immunoSEQ multiplex PCR; TCRdb lists only in-frame clones, some missing. Found here are 140,000 to 150,000 clones, 75% of them singletons; the top ten hold about 7%. The rearrangement uses TRBV5-8 and TRBJ1-5, with D possibly being TRBD1 (5 bases). This sequence originates from a young man in good health and CMV-seronegative. Sequencing was performed on PBMCs. The CDR3 region has the DNA TGTGCCAGCAGCTTGGGAAGGGGCGCATTGATCGATCAGCCCCAGCATTTT. It is translated as CASSLGRGALIDQPQHF.